These 9 T cell receptor beta chains came from one sample sequenced in a study of T-cell reconstitution after alpha-beta-depleted transplantation in children. Unique molecular identifiers were incorporated into the prepared TCRbeta library. MiXCR was run by TCRdb on the PCR reads, yielding one entry per CDR3 protein. The sample yields about 1,000,000 distinct CDR3 sequences, roughly 29% seen once. This specimen was PBMCs, mostly from graft donor cells, taken 360 days after TCRalphabeta/CD19-depleted stem cell transplant. The receptor set was obtained from a boy under three years old who had a stem cell transplant for SCID, so the T cells may come from the graft donor.

CDR3: CASSSRKGTGITDTQYF. CDR3 coding DNA: TGTGCCAGCAGCTCACGAAAGGGGACAGGAATCACAGATACGCAGTATTTT. The J gene is TRBJ2-3, the V gene TRBV7-9, with 8 bases identical to TRBD1. CDR3 length: 17 residues. Germline lookup yields CDR1 SEHNR and CDR2 FQNEAQ (reference sequence). Trimming took 4 bases from V and 2 from J; bases not matched to a gene: 11.

This clonotype was found a few times. V and J are TRBV2 and TRBJ2-1; maybe TRBD2 (5 bases). The V gene lost 3 bases and the J gene lost 10 bases, with 7 bases spanning the gap. CDR3 length: 11 residues. Germline V lookup: CDR1 SNHLY, CDR2 FYNNEI. The chain's CDR3 is CASSDWEEQFF. For the CDR3, the DNA is TGTGCCAGCAGTGACTGGGAGGAGCAGTTCTTC.

J is TRBJ1-1 and V is TRBV27, with 8 bases identical to TRBD1. CDR1 is MNHEY and CDR2 is SMNVEV in the germline V gene (reference sequence). V lost 5 bases, J lost 7 bases, and 15 bases stayed unmatched. The CDR3 totals 16 residues. For the CDR3, the DNA is TGTGCCAGCAGTCCAAGAACCTTCCCGGACAGGGATGAAGCTTTCTTT. This encodes CASSPRTFPDRDEAFF.

This clonotype was seen ten or more times. Germline and junction disagree at one end, which may indicate a read error. The J gene is TRBJ1-5, the V gene TRBV5-1, with 7 bases aligning to TRBD1. The CDR3 runs to 15 residues. CDR1 and CDR2 (germline): SGHRS, YFSETQ. The CDR3 DNA follows: TGTGCCAGCAGCTTAGAGGGGGCCAGCAATCAGCCCCAGCATTTT. This codes for CASSLEGASNQPQHF. The variable domain in full, completed from reference TRBV5-1 and TRBJ1-5, reads KAGVTQTPRYLIKTRGQQVTLSCSPISGHRSVSWYQQTPGQGLQFLFEYFSETQRNKGNFPGRFSGRQFSNSRSEMNVSTLELGDSALYLCASSLEGASNQPQHFGDGTRLSIL.

The rearrangement links TRBV7-2 to TRBJ2-1; 8 nucleotides line up with TRBD2. V gave up 5 bases and J gave up 7 bases; unmatched junction bases: 10. This CDR3 has 15 residues. The germline V gene encodes CDR1 SGHTA and CDR2 FQGNSA. Here the CDR3 reads CASSRLKTSGNEQFF. The DNA for the CDR3 is TGTGCCAGCAGCCGACTTAAAACTAGCGGAAATGAGCAGTTCTTC.

CDR3 amino acids: CASSKATENTEAFF. The CDR3 nucleotides read TGTGCCAGCAGCAAAGCGACCGAGAACACAGAAGCTTTCTTT. The chain carries TRBV21-1 and TRBJ1-1. TRBV21-1 is a documented pseudogene. The CDR3 spans 14 residues.

The J gene is TRBJ2-1, the V gene TRBV5-1; TRBD2 aligns across 9 bases. The CDR3 loop spans 15 amino acids. The J segment lost 5 bases and the V segment lost 0 bases, leaving 3 bases of the junction unmatched. The germline V gene has CDR1 SGHRS and CDR2 YFSETQ. Here the CDR3 DNA reads TGCGCCAGCAGCTTGGTAGCGGGGGCCAACAATGAGCAGTTCTTC. This translates into CASSLVAGANNEQFF.

This chain connects TRBV11-2 to TRBJ2-1; 10 positions agree with TRBD2. Unmatched junction bases numbered 11, after V lost 5 bases and J lost 1 base. The CDR3 runs 18 residues. Germline values: CDR1 SGHAT, CDR2 FQNNGV. The CDR3 is CASSRPTHSGGSYNEQFF. The DNA of the CDR3 is TGTGCCAGCAGCCGACCCACTCATAGCGGGGGGTCCTACAATGAGCAGTTCTTC.

V is TRBV5-8 and J is TRBJ2-1, with D perhaps matching TRBD2 (6 bases). Trimming shortened V by 1 base and J by 8 bases, and 16 bases separated the two germline ends. The CDR3 totals 15 residues. Germline values: CDR1 SGHTS, CDR2 YDEGEE. DNA of the CDR3: TGTGCCAGCAGCTTGTGGGTAGCGGAAAGGGATGAGCAGTTCTTC. Encoded protein: CASSLWVAERDEQFF.